Following are 15 T cell receptor beta chains from one sample sequenced in a study of blood T cells in healthy people across ages (dated by TCRdb to the mid-2010s). The library was built by means of 5' RACE. Sequencing used an Illumina HiSeq 2500. A second roughly 6 to 12 cycle PCR used a sample-barcoded 5' primer and a J-beta primer mix. TCRdb ran its own pipeline on the public reads, namely fastp trimming at Q25 and MiXCR clone calling, and kept in-frame beta chains. Each entry merges the rows of one CDR3 protein and shows their most common DNA and genes. Across this sample there are 800,000 to 1,300,000 distinct CDR3 sequences, with under 30% seen only once. Less than 0.75% of the sample is taken by the ten largest. Another study also made use of these data, one on T cells of mothers and their children.

The specimen sequenced was blood. The receptors here all came from a girl aged 2-10 years in good health.

This clonotype was observed a handful of times. V and J are TRBV7-2 and TRBJ2-4; 9 bases are shared with TRBD1. This CDR3 is 14 amino acids long. The V gene end was trimmed by 5 bases and the J gene end by 8 bases; junction bases not matched to a gene: 7. The V gene's germline CDR1 is SGHTA and CDR2 FQGNSA. This chain's CDR3 is CASSTWTGADIQYF. CDR3 in DNA: TGTGCCAGCAGCACCTGGACAGGGGCTGACATTCAGTACTTC.

The chain carries TRBV7-8 and TRBJ2-7; 7 bases line up with TRBD2. CDR1 is SGHVS and CDR2 is FQNEAQ in the germline V gene. V dropped 4 bases and J dropped 5; count of bases not matched to a gene: 8. The CDR3 runs 14 residues. CDR3 nucleotide sequence: TGTGCCAGCAGCTCTTGGTGGGGGGGGGACGAGCAGTACTTC. Translation: CASSSWWGGDEQYF.

This clonotype turned up a few times. The chain combines TRBV4-3 with TRBJ2-1, with D tentatively TRBD2 (5 bases). V shed 3 bases and J shed 6 bases, with 15 bases lying between them. This CDR3 is 15 amino acids long. CDR1 and CDR2 from the germline V gene are LGHNA and YSLEER. The chain's CDR3 is CASSQAPRTSNEQFF. The CDR3, as DNA: TGCGCCAGCAGCCAGGCCCCGAGAACTAGCAATGAGCAGTTCTTC.

V and J are TRBV19 and TRBJ1-5; D call uncertain. Germline V gives CDR1 LNHDA, CDR2 SQIVND (reference sequence). V dropped 3 bases and J dropped 7 bases, with 16 bases sitting between them. The CDR3 totals 15 residues. This CDR3 is CASSISVGMGQPQHF. In DNA form, the CDR3 reads TGTGCCAGTAGTATTTCTGTTGGGATGGGCCAGCCCCAGCATTTT.

The genes are TRBV12-3 or TRBV12-4 and TRBJ2-5; D is ambiguous. The closer fit of TRBJ2-7 to the DNA end suggests the J call may be wrong. This CDR3 is 12 amino acids long. The CDR3 spells CASSLYTYEQYF. CDR3 coding DNA: TGTGCCAGCAGTTTATACACCTACGAGCAGTACTTC.

The chain uses TRBV4-3 and TRBJ2-7; the D is unclear. Trimming left V 1 base short and J 3 bases short, with 13 bases between. The germline CDR1 and CDR2 sequences are LGHNA and YSLEER. The CDR3 runs to 15 residues. The CDR3 region has the DNA TGCGCCAGCAGCCAAGTCTTGGGTCTAAACTACGAGCAGTACTTC. It is translated as CASSQVLGLNYEQYF.

This clonotype appeared a few times. The chain carries TRBV7-6 and TRBJ1-2, with 10 bases that match TRBD1. The length of the CDR3 is 17 residues. The junction had 9 bases not matched to a gene; V was cut back by 4 bases and J by 1 base. Germline V gives CDR1 SGHVS, CDR2 FNYEAQ. In DNA, the CDR3 is TGTGCCAGCAGCTCCCTAGTCGGGGACAGGGGTAACTATGGCTACACCTTC. Translation gives CASSSLVGDRGNYGYTF.

This clonotype turned up a few times. The chain joins TRBV14 to TRBJ2-5, with TRBD2 as a possible D gene (5 bases). The J call is in doubt because the DNA end fits TRBJ2-1 better. The germline gives CDR1 SGHDN, CDR2 FVKESK. CDR3 length equals 13 residues. The CDR3 spells CASSQGTLDEQFF. For the CDR3, the DNA is TGTGCCAGCAGCCAAGGGACTTTGGACGAGCAGTTCTTC.

In its sample, this clonotype was seen a few times. The chain couples TRBV6-1 to TRBJ1-1; 10 bases line up with TRBD1. The CDR3 extends over 13 amino acids. J gave up 1 base and V 11 bases, and 4 bases lay outside the gene matches. Germline assignment: CDR1 MNHNS and CDR2 SASEGT. The CDR3 nucleotides read TGTGCCGGAGGACAGGGGGAGAACACTGAAGCTTTCTTT. This codes for CAGGQGENTEAFF.

Written as DNA, the CDR3 is TGTGCCAGCAGTTTGGACAGGTGGTACGAGCAGTACTTC. Translation gives CASSLDRWYEQYF. The gene calls are TRBV12-3 or TRBV12-4 and TRBJ2-7; 7 nucleotides align to TRBD1. The CDR3 has 13 residues. With 3 bases clipped from V and 4 bases from J, the junction kept 3 bases outside the gene matches.

The chain joins TRBV10-3 to TRBJ2-7; TRBD2 might be the D (6 bases). Germline CDR1 reads ENHRY; CDR2 reads SYGVKD. The CDR3 covers 13 residues. V was clipped by 7 bases and J by 4 bases, with 14 bases between them. In DNA, the CDR3 is TGTGCCATCACCCAGGAGCGGGCTTACGAGCAGTACTTC. Translating it yields CAITQERAYEQYF.

Of note for this clonotype: Germline and junction disagree at one end, which may indicate a read error. The chain has TRBV6-1 and TRBJ1-4; the D is unclear. Per the germline V gene, CDR1 is MNHNS and CDR2 is SASEGT. The CDR3 has 13 amino acids. The CDR3 coding sequence is TGTGCCAGCAGTGTCTCGATTAATGAAAAACCGTTTTTT. It translates to CASSVSINEKPFF.

The sample holds a few counts of this clonotype. The chain employs TRBV5-1 and TRBJ2-5, with 8 bases aligning to TRBD2. The J segment lost 4 bases and the V segment lost 4 bases, leaving 9 bases of the junction unmatched. Germline CDR1 is SGHRS and CDR2 is YFSETQ. The CDR3 is 15 residues long. The CDR3 region is CASSPAGATGETQYF. The CDR3 bases are TGCGCCAGCAGCCCAGCGGGGGCGACGGGAGAGACCCAGTACTTC.

This clonotype has more than one count but fewer than ten. One junction end does not reproduce the germline sequence, and a read error may be involved. This rearrangement joins TRBV25-1 to TRBJ1-6; D gene unclear. CDR1 is MGHDK and CDR2 is SYGVNS in the germline V gene. CDR3 size: 14 residues. The CDR3: CASSKGGTNSPLHF. The CDR3 DNA follows: TGTGCCAGCAGTAAGGGCGGTACTAATTCACCCCTTCACTTT. Looking up the rest from reference TRBV25-1 and TRBJ1-6 gives the full variable domain: EADIYQTPRYLVIGTGKKITLECSQTMGHDKMYWYQQDPGMELHLIHYSYGVNSTEKGDLSSESTVSRIRTEHFPLTLESARPSHTSQYLCASSKGGTNSPLHFGNGTRLTVT.

The V gene is TRBV2, the J gene TRBJ1-6; 9 positions agree with TRBD1. The CDR3 is 15 amino acids. V lost 6 bases, J lost 10 bases, and 10 bases stayed unmatched. Germline CDR1 SNHLY, CDR2 FYNNEI. CDR3 sequence (DNA): TGTGCCAGCAGGGTCCCCGGGACAGGGAGCTCACCCCTCCACTTT. Translated, it gives CASRVPGTGSSPLHF.